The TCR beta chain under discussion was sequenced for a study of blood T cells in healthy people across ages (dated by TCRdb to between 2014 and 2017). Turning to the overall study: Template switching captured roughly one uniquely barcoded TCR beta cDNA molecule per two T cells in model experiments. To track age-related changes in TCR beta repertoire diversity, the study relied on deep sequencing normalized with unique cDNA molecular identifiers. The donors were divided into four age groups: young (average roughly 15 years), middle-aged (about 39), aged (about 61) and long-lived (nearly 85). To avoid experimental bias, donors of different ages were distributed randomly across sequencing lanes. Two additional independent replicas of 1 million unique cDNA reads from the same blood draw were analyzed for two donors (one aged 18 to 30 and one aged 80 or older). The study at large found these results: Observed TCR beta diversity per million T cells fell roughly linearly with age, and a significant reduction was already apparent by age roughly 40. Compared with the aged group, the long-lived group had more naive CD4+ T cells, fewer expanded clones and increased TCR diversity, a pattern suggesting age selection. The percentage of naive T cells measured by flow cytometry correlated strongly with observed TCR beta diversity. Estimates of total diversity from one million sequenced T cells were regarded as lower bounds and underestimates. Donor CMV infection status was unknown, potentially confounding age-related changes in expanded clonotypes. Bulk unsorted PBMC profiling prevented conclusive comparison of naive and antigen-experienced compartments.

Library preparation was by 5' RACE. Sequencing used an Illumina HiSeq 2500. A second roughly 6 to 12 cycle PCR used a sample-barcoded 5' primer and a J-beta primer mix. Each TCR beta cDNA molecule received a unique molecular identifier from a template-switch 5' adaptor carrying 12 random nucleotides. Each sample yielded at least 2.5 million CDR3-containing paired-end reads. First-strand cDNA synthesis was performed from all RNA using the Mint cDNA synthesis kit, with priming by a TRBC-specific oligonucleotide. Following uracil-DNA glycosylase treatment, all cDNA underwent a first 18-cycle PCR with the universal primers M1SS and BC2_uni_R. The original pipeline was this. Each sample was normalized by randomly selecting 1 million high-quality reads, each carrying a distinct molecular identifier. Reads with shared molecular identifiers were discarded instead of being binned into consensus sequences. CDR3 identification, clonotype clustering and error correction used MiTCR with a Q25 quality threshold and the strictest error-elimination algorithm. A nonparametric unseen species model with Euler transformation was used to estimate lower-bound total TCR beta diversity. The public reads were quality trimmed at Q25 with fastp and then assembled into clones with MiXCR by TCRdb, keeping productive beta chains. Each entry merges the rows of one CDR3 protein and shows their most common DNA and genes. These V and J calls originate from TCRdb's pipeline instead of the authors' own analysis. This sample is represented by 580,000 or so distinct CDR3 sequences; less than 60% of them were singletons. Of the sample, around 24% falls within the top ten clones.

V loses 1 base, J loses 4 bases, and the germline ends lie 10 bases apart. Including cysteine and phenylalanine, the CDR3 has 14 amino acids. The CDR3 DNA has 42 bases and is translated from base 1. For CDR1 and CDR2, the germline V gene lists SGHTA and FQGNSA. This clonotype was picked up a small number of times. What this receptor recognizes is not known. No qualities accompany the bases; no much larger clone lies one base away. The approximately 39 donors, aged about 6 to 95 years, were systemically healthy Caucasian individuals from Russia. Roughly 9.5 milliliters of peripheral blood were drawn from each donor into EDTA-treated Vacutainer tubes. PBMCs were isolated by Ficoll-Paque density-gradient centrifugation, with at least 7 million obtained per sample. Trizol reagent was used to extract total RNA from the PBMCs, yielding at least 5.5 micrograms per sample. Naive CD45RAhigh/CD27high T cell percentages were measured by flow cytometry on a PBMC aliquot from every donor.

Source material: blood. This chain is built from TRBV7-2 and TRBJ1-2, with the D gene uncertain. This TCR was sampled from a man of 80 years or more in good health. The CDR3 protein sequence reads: CASSLVREGYGYTF. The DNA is TGTGCCAGCAGCTTAGTTAGGGAGGGCTATGGCTACACCTTC.